This section outlines one T cell receptor (beta chain) sequence together with its context. The V gene's germline CDR1 is MNHEY and CDR2 SVGAGI. The CDR3 is 13 amino acids. V lost 6 bases and J 4 bases, leaving 12 bases between the germline ends. The sample comes from a study of blood T cell repertoires in COVID-19. The assay was immunoSEQ multiplex PCR, and TCRdb's table has in-frame clones only and misses some. The repertoire holds fewer than 250,000 clones, approximately 80% seen once, with 10% to 13% in the top ten. Sample: peripheral blood. The chain combines TRBV6-5 with TRBJ1-2; maybe TRBD1 (5 bases). The receptor's source is a woman aged 80 or over with COVID-19, enrolled during active disease. This CDR3 reads CASREGRAYGYTF. CDR3 DNA: TGTGCCAGCAGGGAGGGCAGGGCCTATGGCTACACCTTC.